The 21 T cell receptor beta chains below all came from one sample that was sequenced in a study of T cells in Graves' hyperthyroidism and ophthalmopathy. Regions amplified from RNA transcripts were the TCR beta CDR3 regions. The study used the HTBI primer set for a first-round RT-PCR of the TCR CDR3. Each CDR3 protein is one row after TCRdb ran MiXCR on the multiplex PCR reads. The sample lists around 520,000 distinct CDR3 sequences, 13% to 15% occurring once. What was sequenced was blood. These receptor sequences come from a woman younger than 35 with Graves' hyperthyroidism.

This clonotype was picked up many times. This sequence joins TRBV5-1 and TRBJ1-1, with 11 bases fitting TRBD1. The V gene end was trimmed by 6 bases and the J gene end by 4 bases; junction bases not matched to a gene: 5. The CDR3 is 14 amino acids. CDR1 is SGHRS, CDR2 YFSETQ, per germline. CDR3 protein: CASTFGTGGTEAFF. CDR3 coding DNA: TGCGCCAGCACCTTCGGGACAGGGGGCACTGAAGCTTTCTTT.

This clonotype was recorded at least ten times. The chain uses TRBV3-1 and TRBJ2-3; TRBD2 matches at 7 bases. The V gene end was trimmed by 4 bases and the J gene end by 0 bases; junction bases not matched to a gene: 1. This CDR3 is built from 14 residues. The germline V gene encodes CDR1 LGHDT and CDR2 YNNKEL (reference sequence). The CDR3 region is CASSRSGSTDTQYF. The CDR3 nucleotides read TGTGCCAGCAGCCGTAGCGGGAGCACAGATACGCAGTATTTT.

This rearrangement joins TRBV6-1 to TRBJ2-1; TRBD1 aligns across 9 bases. Per the germline V gene, CDR1 is MNHNS and CDR2 is SASEGT. The CDR3 has 15 residues. V trimming: 1 base; J trimming: 4 bases; junction bases outside the gene matches: 2. Here the CDR3 reads CASSEGTGAYNEQFF. CDR3 nucleotide sequence: TGTGCCAGCAGTGAAGGGACAGGGGCTTACAATGAGCAGTTCTTC.

This chain connects TRBV19 to TRBJ1-5, with TRBD1 as a possible D gene (5 bases). The CDR3 consists of 16 residues. Between the trimmed V and J ends, which lost 8 bases and 0 bases, there was a span of 17 bases. CDR1 and CDR2 (germline): LNHDA, SQIVND (reference sequence). The CDR3 region is CASEPGPHYSNQPQHF. Written as DNA, the CDR3 is TGTGCCAGTGAACCGGGACCCCACTATAGCAATCAGCCCCAGCATTTT.

The sample holds a few counts of this clonotype. The genes are TRBV11-2 and TRBJ1-2; D possibly corresponds to TRBD1 (5 bases). Germline-derived CDR1 and CDR2 are SGHAT and FQNNGV. Trimming removed 3 bases at V and 2 bases at J, with 19 bases between. This CDR3 region has 17 residues. CDR3 nucleotide sequence: TGTGCCAGCAGCTTTTTTGGACGCGGGGGAGTAAACTATGGCTACACCTTC. Protein sequence: CASSFFGRGGVNYGYTF.

This clonotype was detected ten times or more. The V call is TRBV6-1, the J call TRBJ2-7; TRBD1 matches 9 bases. The CDR3 totals 15 residues. Losses at the gene ends were 5 bases for V and 5 bases for J; bases not matched to a gene: 10. From germline, CDR1 is MNHNS and CDR2 SASEGT. CDR3 loop: CASSSRDRANHEQYF. CDR3 nucleotide sequence: TGTGCCAGCAGTTCCCGGGACAGGGCTAACCACGAGCAGTACTTC.

This clonotype appeared many times. The gene calls are TRBV28 and TRBJ1-1; possibly TRBD1 for D (6 bases). Deletions cut 7 bases from V and 6 bases from J, with 24 bases between. Germline CDR1 and CDR2: MDHEN and SYDVKM. This CDR3 is built from 16 residues. As DNA, the CDR3 is TGTGCCAGCAACCAAGTTGGGTCTCTCAGGGGTCCTGAAGCTTTCTTT. Translating it yields CASNQVGSLRGPEAFF.

This clonotype was seen just once. This may stem from a read error, because a much larger clone lies one nucleotide away. The gene calls are TRBV2 and TRBJ2-6; D is possibly TRBD2 (6 bases). This CDR3 is built from 15 residues. Germline V gene lookup returns CDR1 SNHLY and CDR2 FYNNEI. The CDR3 bases are TGTGCCAGCAGAGGAGGGGCCTCTGGGGCCAGCGTCCTGACTTTC. Translated: CASRGGASGASVLTF.

In regard to this clonotype: This sequence may be a read error, since a much larger clone differs from it by one base. The chain carries TRBV7-2 and TRBJ1-5; a weak D match, TRBD1 (6 bases). CDR1 is SGHTA and CDR2 is FQGNSA in the germline V gene. The CDR3 has 16 amino acids. The CDR3: CASSVRQGPSNQPQPF. The CDR3 DNA reads as TGTGCCAGCAGTGTACGGCAGGGGCCTAGCAATCAGCCCCAGCCTTTT.

With regard to this clonotype: One end of the junction varies from germline; a read error may be responsible. The chain employs TRBV18 and TRBJ1-1, with 8 nucleotides matching TRBD1. In germline, CDR1 is KGHSH, CDR2 LQKENI. CDR3 length: 15 residues. In DNA form, the CDR3 reads TGTGTCAGCTCACCCAGTAGGGACAGGAGCCTCGAAGCTTCCTTT. Translated: CVSSPSRDRSLEASF. The whole variable domain, remainder taken from reference TRBV18 and TRBJ1-1, is NAGVMQNPRHLVRRRGQEARLRCSPMKGHSHVYWYRQLPEEGLKFMVYLQKENIIDESGMPKERFSAEFPKEGPSILRIQQVVRGDSAAYFCVSSPSRDRSLEASFGQGTRLTVV.

The CDR3 region is CASSQDGGSPGEQYV. The CDR3 bases are TGTGCCAGCAGCCAAGATGGAGGGTCTCCGGGGGAGCAGTACGTC. This sequence joins TRBV3-1 and TRBJ2-7; weak D call: TRBD2 (6 bases). CDR1 and CDR2 from the germline V gene are LGHDT and YNNKEL (reference sequence). V lost 0 bases to trimming and J lost 7 bases, with 16 bases between them. This CDR3 has 15 residues.

This clonotype occurred many times. This chain links TRBV2 with TRBJ1-2, with a possible D match to TRBD1 (5 bases). This CDR3 spans 12 amino acids. V was pared by 7 bases and J by 1 base, with 7 bases between. Germline V gene lookup returns CDR1 SNHLY and CDR2 FYNNEI. As DNA, the CDR3 is TGTGCCAGCATTGGGGGTAACTATGGCTACACCTTC. Its translation is CASIGGNYGYTF.

Remarks on this clonotype: A single base separates this from a much larger clone, so it may be a read error. V and J are TRBV11-2 and TRBJ2-2, with 7 bases fitting TRBD2. V lost 0 bases, J lost 4 bases, and 11 bases stayed unmatched. Germline-derived CDR1 and CDR2 are SGHAT and FQNNGV. The CDR3 covers 18 residues. The CDR3 spells CASSLDVFTSETTGELFF. Here the CDR3 DNA reads TGTGCCAGCAGCTTAGATGTTTTCACTAGCGAGACCACCGGGGAGCTGTTTTTT.

This clonotype was seen a handful of times. CDR3 nucleotides: TGTGCCACCCAAGGGGGTACCTATGGCTACACCTTC. This translates into CATQGGTYGYTF. The gene calls are TRBV24-1 and TRBJ1-2; tentative D call: TRBD1 (6 bases). The CDR3 is 12 amino acids. Per the germline V gene, CDR1 is KGHDR and CDR2 is SFDVKD. V was clipped by 9 bases and J by 4 bases, with 11 bases between them.

This clonotype appeared many times. The V gene is TRBV27, the J gene TRBJ1-2; D gene unclear. Trimming took 1 base from V and 0 from J, leaving 9 bases between them. The CDR3 extends over 15 amino acids. Germline CDR1 and CDR2: MNHEY and SMNVEV (reference sequence). The CDR3 region is CASSLYRGANYGYTF. The CDR3 DNA is TGTGCCAGCAGTTTATATCGGGGAGCTAACTATGGCTACACCTTC.

At least ten counts were recorded for this clonotype. V and J are TRBV6-1 and TRBJ1-2; 8 nucleotides agree with TRBD1. Looked up from germline, CDR1 is MNHNS and CDR2 is SASEGT. V lost 5 bases, J lost 4 bases, and 15 bases stayed unmatched. This CDR3 spans 17 amino acids. Here the CDR3 DNA reads TGTGCCAGCAGTTCCGCTACCGGGACAGGAATATTCTATGGCTACACCTTC. Protein product: CASSSATGTGIFYGYTF.

To note about this clonotype: A much larger clone sits a single nucleotide away, making a read error possible. This sequence joins TRBV12-3 or TRBV12-4 and TRBJ2-5; 11 bases agree with TRBD2. This CDR3 region has 15 residues. DNA for the CDR3: TGTGCCAACAGTTACGGGACTAGCGGACAAGAGACCCAGTACTTC. Translation gives CANSYGTSGQETQYF.

This clonotype was seen at least ten times. This sequence joins TRBV6-2 or TRBV6-3 and TRBJ2-7; D may correspond to TRBD1 or TRBD2 (5 bases each). Germline loops: CDR1 MNHEY, CDR2 SVGEGT. The germline V and J ends were trimmed by 2 bases and 3 bases, with 8 bases remaining between them. The CDR3 runs to 13 residues. CDR3 region: CASSYGGDYEQYF. The DNA for the CDR3 is TGTGCCAGCAGTTACGGGGGTGACTACGAGCAGTACTTC.

This clonotype was found many times. The CDR3: CASSLRESPYNEQFF. The CDR3 DNA is TGTGCCAGCAGTCTCCGGGAAAGCCCCTACAATGAGCAGTTCTTC. The chain carries TRBV2 and TRBJ2-1; tentative D call: TRBD2 (5 bases). The germline CDR1 and CDR2 sequences are SNHLY and FYNNEI. Trimming stripped 5 bases from V and 2 bases from J, with 13 bases between. The CDR3 is 15 residues long.

This clonotype has at least ten counts. The CDR3 sequence is CASSQADRNTEAFF. Here the CDR3 DNA reads TGTGCCAGCAGCCAAGCGGACAGGAACACTGAAGCTTTCTTT. The chain couples TRBV3-1 to TRBJ1-1; a weak D match, TRBD1 (6 bases). CDR1 is LGHDT and CDR2 is YNNKEL in the germline V gene (reference sequence). The length of the CDR3 is 14 residues. V was clipped by 1 base and J by 1 base, with 7 bases between them.

The table lists this clonotype with a few counts. In DNA form, the CDR3 reads TGTGCCAGCAGCCCCCGTGCCGAAGGGACAGTTGGCCACGAGCAGTACTTC. It translates to CASSPRAEGTVGHEQYF. The J gene is TRBJ2-7, the V gene TRBV14; TRBD1 aligns across 7 bases. This CDR3 has 17 amino acids. Trimming took 4 bases from V and 5 from J; bases not matched to a gene: 17. Germline assignment: CDR1 SGHDN and CDR2 FVKESK.